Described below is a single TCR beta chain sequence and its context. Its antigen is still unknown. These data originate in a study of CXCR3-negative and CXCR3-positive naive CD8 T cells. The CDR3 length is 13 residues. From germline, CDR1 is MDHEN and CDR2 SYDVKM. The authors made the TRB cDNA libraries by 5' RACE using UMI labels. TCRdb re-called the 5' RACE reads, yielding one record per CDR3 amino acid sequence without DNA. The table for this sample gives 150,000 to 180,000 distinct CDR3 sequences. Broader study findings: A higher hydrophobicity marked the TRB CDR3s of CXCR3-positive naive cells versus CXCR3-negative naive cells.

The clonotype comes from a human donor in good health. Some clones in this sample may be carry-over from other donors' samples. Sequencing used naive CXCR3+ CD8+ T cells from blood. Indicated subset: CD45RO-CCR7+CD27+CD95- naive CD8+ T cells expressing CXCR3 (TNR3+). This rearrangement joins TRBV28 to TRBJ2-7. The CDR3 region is CASSLMGINEQYF.